The clone carrying this TCR beta chain was recorded at least ten times. Its antigen is unknown. This sample was included in a study of T cells in Graves' hyperthyroidism and ophthalmopathy. The overall study: Pretreatment peripheral blood was obtained at initial diagnosis. Study-level results: Most thyroid clonotypes expanded above 0.001 appeared in blood too.

Amplification of TCR beta CDR3 regions was performed using RNA transcripts as template. First-round RT-PCR of the TCR CDR3 relied on the HTBI primer set. Via MiXCR, TCRdb re-called the multiplex PCR reads, giving one row per CDR3 protein. Here the sample spans 360,000 or so distinct CDR3 sequences, 15% to 20% being singletons. Uncontrolled infections, other autoimmune diseases, pregnancy or lactation led to exclusion of patients. Trimming cost V 4 bases and J 5 bases, with 9 bases left between them. Germline assignment: CDR1 SEHNR and CDR2 FQNEAQ (reference sequence). There are 13 residues in the CDR3.

This sequence joins TRBV7-9 and TRBJ1-5; D is uncertain. Sequences were obtained from blood. This receptor was identified in a woman aged 40 to 50 with Graves' ophthalmopathy. The CDR3 reads CASSSQWDQPQHF. CDR3 bases: TGTGCCAGCAGCTCACAATGGGATCAGCCCCAGCATTTT.